This note documents a single TCR beta chain sequence. This sample was taken from a study of memory CD8 T cells in hepatitis C reinfection. For the study at large: A couple of donors resolved primary infection, then developed chronic reinfection. Peak reinfection samples were taken 3 to 8 weeks after detection.

Time point given: peak reinfection, 3 to 8 weeks after reinfection detection. No in vitro expansion preceded TCR sequencing of the sorted cells. Trimming removed 6 bases from V and 4 bases from J, with 7 bases in between. Germline CDR1 MNHNS, CDR2 SASEGT. The CDR3 is 12 residues long. Assay: immunoSEQ multiplex PCR; the TCRdb copy retains only in-frame clones and omits some. Among around 47,000 clones listed, approximately 87% were seen once. The rearrangement uses TRBV6-1 and TRBJ2-1; TRBD2 might be the D (5 bases). The sample taken for sequencing was naive CD8+ T cells sorted from blood. The clonotype comes from a young man with hepatitis C virus infection. The CDR3 region is CASRTGYNEQFF. The CDR3 nucleotides read TGTGCCAGCAGGACGGGGTACAATGAGCAGTTCTTC.